One and the same sample provided the 9 T cell receptor beta chains below, sequenced in a study of T cells in Graves' hyperthyroidism and ophthalmopathy. Amplification yielded TCR beta CDR3 regions, with RNA transcripts as the source. With the HTBI primer set, the TCR CDR3 went through a first round of RT-PCR. TCRdb analysed the multiplex PCR reads with MiXCR anew, one entry per CDR3 protein. This sample yields around 570,000 distinct CDR3 sequences, of which approximately 20% are seen a single time; less than 55% belongs to the top ten. The sample consisted of blood. These receptors were collected from a man aged 40-50 years with Graves' ophthalmopathy.

This clonotype came up a few times. The V call is TRBV20-1, the J call TRBJ2-3; D might be TRBD2 (6 bases). The CDR3 length is 17 residues. Germline V gene sequence: CDR1 DFQATT, CDR2 SNEGSKA (reference sequence). Trimming left V 6 bases short and J 2 bases short, with 24 bases between. This chain's CDR3 is CSALPGSGVITTDTQYF. The CDR3 DNA follows: TGCAGTGCCCTGCCCGGGTCGGGGGTGATTACCACAGATACGCAGTATTTT.

The chain links TRBV27 to TRBJ2-3, with 8 bases that match TRBD1. The V segment lost 1 base and the J segment 5 bases; nucleotides outside the gene matches: 23. CDR1 is MNHEY, CDR2 SMNVEV, per germline (reference sequence). The CDR3 has 21 amino acids. CDR3 nucleotide sequence: TGTGCCAGCAGTTTATTCTCACCCTCCTTGATGGACAGGGATCGTGGAGATACGCAGTATTTT. Amino acid sequence: CASSLFSPSLMDRDRGDTQYF.

This clonotype showed up many times. V gene TRBV3-1 combines with J gene TRBJ2-3; the match to TRBD2 covers 13 bases. CDR1 is LGHDT and CDR2 is YNNKEL in the germline V gene (reference sequence). The CDR3 sequence is 15 residues long. V shed 3 bases and J 3 bases; nucleotides not matched to a gene: 0. CDR3 protein: CASSQGLAGTDTQYF. The CDR3 bases are TGTGCCAGCAGCCAGGGACTAGCGGGGACAGATACGCAGTATTTT.

The rearrangement joins TRBV7-2 to TRBJ2-7; D possibly uses TRBD1 or TRBD2 (5 bases each). Trimming took 5 bases from V and 7 from J, leaving 15 bases between them. The CDR3 sequence is 13 residues long. The germline V gene has CDR1 SGHTA and CDR2 FQGNSA. The CDR3 protein is CASSPGPSGEQYF. The CDR3 coding sequence is TGTGCCAGCAGCCCGGGGCCCTCGGGGGAGCAGTACTTC.

This clonotype was counted between two and nine times. Mismatch with germline at one junction end may stem from a read error. This chain uses TRBV12-3 or TRBV12-4 with TRBJ1-2; perhaps TRBD1 as D (6 bases). The CDR3 spans 15 residues. CDR3 amino acids: CASSIASDRRSGYTF. In DNA form, the CDR3 reads TGTGCCAGCAGTATAGCCTCCGACAGGCGCAGCGGCTACACCTTC.

This clonotype was seen many times. The V and J genes are TRBV11-3 and TRBJ1-5, with 8 bases aligning to TRBD1. J gave up 7 bases and V 2 bases, and 13 bases lay outside the gene matches. Germline CDR1 and CDR2: SGHNT and YENEEA. The CDR3 has 17 amino acids. The CDR3 loop reads CASSLPPGTGERQPQHF. As DNA, the CDR3 is TGTGCCAGCAGCTTACCGCCCGGGACAGGCGAGCGACAGCCCCAGCATTTT.

This clonotype has a handful of counts. The V gene is TRBV28, the J gene TRBJ2-5; no clear D gene. Germline V gene data show CDR1 as MDHEN and CDR2 as SYDVKM. Trimming removed 10 bases from V and 5 bases from J, with 11 bases in between. The CDR3 consists of 11 residues. DNA of the CDR3: TGTGCCACGGAAACGGTCGAGACCCAGTACTTC. Encoded protein: CATETVETQYF.

This chain links TRBV6-5 with TRBJ1-4, with D perhaps matching TRBD1 (5 bases). The V and J ends lost 0 bases and 7 bases respectively, with 12 bases between them. The CDR3 loop spans 15 amino acids. Germline V gene sequence: CDR1 MNHEY, CDR2 SVGAGI. The CDR3 sequence: CASSYSDSFGEKLFF. In DNA form, the CDR3 reads TGTGCCAGCAGTTACTCTGACAGCTTTGGTGAAAAACTGTTTTTT.

V is TRBV18 and J is TRBJ2-1, with D possibly matching TRBD1 (5 bases). CDR3 length equals 21 residues. From germline, CDR1 is KGHSH and CDR2 LQKENI. The V gene lost 0 bases and the J gene lost 0 bases, with 24 bases spanning the gap. For the CDR3, the DNA is TGTGCCAGCTCACCACCCAGGGCTCGAGCCAACCAAGGAGCCTCCTACAATGAGCAGTTCTTC. The encoded protein is CASSPPRARANQGASYNEQFF.